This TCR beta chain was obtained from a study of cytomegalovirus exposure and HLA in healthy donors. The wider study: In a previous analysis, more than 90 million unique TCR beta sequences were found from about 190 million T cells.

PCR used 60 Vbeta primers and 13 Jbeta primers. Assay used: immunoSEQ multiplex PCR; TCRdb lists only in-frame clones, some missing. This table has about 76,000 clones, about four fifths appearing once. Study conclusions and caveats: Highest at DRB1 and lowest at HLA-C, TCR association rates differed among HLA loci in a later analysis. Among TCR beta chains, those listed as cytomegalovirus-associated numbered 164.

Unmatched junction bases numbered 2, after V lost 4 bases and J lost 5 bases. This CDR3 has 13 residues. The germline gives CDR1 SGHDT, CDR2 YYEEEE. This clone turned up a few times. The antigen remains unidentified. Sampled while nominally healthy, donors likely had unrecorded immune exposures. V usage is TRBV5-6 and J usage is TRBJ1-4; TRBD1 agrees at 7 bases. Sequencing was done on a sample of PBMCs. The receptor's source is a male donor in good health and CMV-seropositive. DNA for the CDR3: TGTGCCAGCAGCGAGGGACAGAATGAAAAACTGTTTTTT. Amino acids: CASSEGQNEKLFF.